This is a list of T cell receptor beta chains from one sample in a study of beta chain features in type 1 diabetes. The protocol was immunoSEQ multiplex PCR, while the TCRdb copy is restricted to in-frame clones and leaves out a portion. The sample carries roughly 300,000 clones, approximately 9.9% recorded once. The sample was central memory CD4+ T cells from blood. Receptors originate from a man aged 25 to 45 with type 1 diabetes. The CDR3 runs from the conserved cysteine through the conserved F or W. A D gene is named only where the DNA matches it firmly. Not all rows give a size; the values are once, few, many and, for expanded clones, a class.

>TRBV12-5|-|TRBJ1-1|14|few
CASGNPAGNTEAFF
TGTGCTAGTGGAAACCCGGCGGGGAACACTGAAGCTTTCTTT
>TRBV30|TRBD1|TRBJ2-2|14|few
CAWSGDSNTGELFF
TGTGCCTGGAGTGGGGACAGTAACACCGGGGAGCTGTTTTTT
>TRBV10-2|-|TRBJ2-7|16|few
CASSDGGHFPFYEQYF
TGCGCCAGCAGTGATGGCGGACACTTTCCCTTTTACGAGCAGTACTTC
>TRBV5-1|-|TRBJ2-3|12|-
CASSLVADTQYF
TGCGCCAGCAGCTTGGTGGCAGATACGCAGTATTTT
>TRBV10-1|TRBD1|TRBJ2-7|15|few
CASSDSWQGATEQYF
TGCGCCAGCAGTGACTCCTGGCAGGGGGCAACCGAGCAGTACTTC
>TRBV28|TRBD1|TRBJ1-2|15|few
CASSLLQGVGSGYTF
TGTGCCAGCAGCCTACTACAGGGGGTTGGGAGTGGCTACACCTTC
>TRBV14|TRBD2|TRBJ2-5|16|-
CASSLGLLAGQETQYF
TGTGCCAGCAGCCTGGGACTGCTAGCGGGCCAAGAGACCCAGTACTTC
>TRBV5-1|-|TRBJ1-3|15|-
CASSSGRSSGNTIYF
TGCGCCAGCAGCTCGGGACGGAGCTCTGGAAACACCATATATTTT
>TRBV18|-|TRBJ2-5|15|few
CASSATRGGQETQYF
TGTGCCAGCTCAGCCACGAGGGGCGGCCAAGAGACCCAGTACTTC
>TRBV11-3|TRBD2|TRBJ2-7|14|few
CASSPGLAGSEQYF
TGTGCCAGCAGCCCTGGACTAGCGGGGAGCGAGCAGTACTTC
>TRBV28|-|TRBJ1-6|18|few
CASSIPAPQGTHNSPLHF
TGTGCCAGCAGTATTCCTGCCCCCCAGGGGACCCACAATTCACCCCTCCACTTT
>TRBV5-4|-|TRBJ1-1|16|-
CASSWHTGPKATEAFF
TGTGCCAGCAGCTGGCATACAGGGCCCAAGGCCACTGAAGCTTTCTTT
>TRBV7-2|TRBD1|TRBJ1-1|15|-
CASSLNQGANTEAFF
TGTGCCAGCAGCTTAAATCAGGGGGCGAACACTGAAGCTTTCTTT